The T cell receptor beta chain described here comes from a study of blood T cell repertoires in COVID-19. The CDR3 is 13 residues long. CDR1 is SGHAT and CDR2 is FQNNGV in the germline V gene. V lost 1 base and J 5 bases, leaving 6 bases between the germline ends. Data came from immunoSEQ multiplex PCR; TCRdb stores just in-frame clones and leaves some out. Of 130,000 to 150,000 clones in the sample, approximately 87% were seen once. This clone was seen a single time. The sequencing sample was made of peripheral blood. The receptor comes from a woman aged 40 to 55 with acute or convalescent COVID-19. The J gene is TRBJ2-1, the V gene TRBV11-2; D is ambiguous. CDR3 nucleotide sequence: TGTGCCAGCAGCTTAGCACTCAACAATGAGCAGTTCTTC. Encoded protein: CASSLALNNEQFF.